This entry concerns a single TCR beta chain. This sample stems from a study of blood T cell repertoires in COVID-19. The wider study: Material from acute and convalescent COVID-19 was sourced from the United States, Italy and Spain. PBMCs, B-cell-depleted T cells, or T cells provided the cDNA or gDNA that made up the material.

V was pared by 6 bases and J by 7 bases, with 5 bases of the junction left unmatched. Germline V gene lookup returns CDR1 KGHSH and CDR2 LQKENI. The CDR3 consists of 13 residues. Per the original data handling: Quantification of nucleated cells was approximated via reference gene primer amplification. The method was immunoSEQ multiplex PCR; TCRdb's version includes in-frame clones alone and lacks a portion of them. From that table come the V and J calls and clone size; the DNA was used to work out D and trimming. The sample consists of around 8,000 clones, roughly 83% of them appearing once. The sample was peripheral blood. V and J are TRBV18 and TRBJ1-5; the match to TRBD1 covers 8 bases. The clonotype was recovered from a woman aged 60 to 75 with active COVID-19. The CDR3 DNA is TGTGCCAGCTCGTCTACAGGGGGACAGCCCCAGCATTTT. Residues: CASSSTGGQPQHF. The full variable domain, with the rest looked up from reference TRBV18 and TRBJ1-5, is NAGVMQNPRHLVRRRGQEARLRCSPMKGHSHVYWYRQLPEEGLKFMVYLQKENIIDESGMPKERFSAEFPKEGPSILRIQQVVRGDSAAYFCASSSTGGQPQHFGDGTRLSIL.